The TCR beta chain described here comes from a study of Ad26.COV2.S vaccination and SARS-CoV-2 variants. Across the study: It was the COV1001 Ad26.COV2.S trial arm that included the donor. Intramuscular Ad26.COV2.S at 5x10^10 or 1x10^11 viral particles.

In regard to this clone: Its antigen is not known.

Study-wide findings and caveats: The TCR-based breadth and depth measures might underestimate overall T cell responses. Vaccine recipients posted higher spike-specific TCR breadth than their placebo counterparts.

The CDR3 consists of 18 residues. The ends lost 0 bases at V and 2 bases at J; junction bases unmatched: 7. Germline V CDR1 and CDR2: MNHEY, SVGEGT. Regarding treatment: some 20 received Ad26.COV2.S at low or high dose, single or two shots; about 5 received placebo; per-sample allocation not given. On day 63 after the first injection, vaccine and placebo recipients gave samples. Profiled with immunoSEQ multiplex PCR; TCRdb holds only in-frame clones, not every one. The data hold a few hundred thousand clones, with around 93% observed a single time. The rearrangement links TRBV6-2 or TRBV6-3 to TRBJ2-6; TRBD2 matches 7 bases. The sample in question was peripheral blood, obtained in a trial of Ad26.COV2.S vaccine versus placebo. The sequence was obtained from a person between 18 and 60 years old who received the Ad26.COV2.S COVID-19 vaccine or a placebo. In DNA, the CDR3 is TGTGCCAGCAGTTACTCGCTCGGGGGGATCCCTGGGGCCAACGTCCTGACTTTC. It yields the protein CASSYSLGGIPGANVLTF.